This passage covers 14 T cell receptor beta chains from one sample sequenced in a study of T cell responses to AZD1222 COVID-19 vaccine. Sequenced by immunoSEQ multiplex PCR; TCRdb stores in-frame clones only, minus some. This sample yields roughly 180,000 clones, of which 91% are seen a single time; around 2% belongs to the top ten. Sample: peripheral blood, taken on day 0 of AZD1222 vaccination. These TCRs come from an adult in good health.

The CDR3: CASSQGTNYEQYF. The CDR3 nucleotides read TGCGCCAGCAGCCAAGGAACAAACTACGAGCAGTACTTC. The J gene is TRBJ2-7, the V gene TRBV4-3; D unclear. Germline CDR1 and CDR2: LGHNA and YSLEER. Trimming shortened V by 1 base and J by 3 bases, and 7 bases separated the two germline ends. CDR3 length: 13 residues.

The V and J genes are TRBV7-9 and TRBJ2-3; no definite D call. V lost 1 base and J lost 8, with 7 bases in between. The CDR3 runs 12 residues. Germline CDR1 reads SEHNR; CDR2 reads FQNEAQ (reference sequence). The CDR3 DNA reads as TGTGCCAGCAGCTTAGAGAGTCGTACGCAGTATTTT. Translated, it gives CASSLESRTQYF. Based on the CDR3 plus reference TRBV7-9 and TRBJ2-3, the full variable domain is DTGVSQNPRHKITKRGQNVTFRCDPISEHNRLYWYRQTLGQGPEFLTYFQNEAQLEKSRLLSDRFSAERPKGSFSTLEIQRTEQGDSAMYLCASSLESRTQYFGPGTRLTVL.

This chain uses TRBV19 with TRBJ1-1; D is ambiguous. CDR3 length: 14 residues. CDR1 and CDR2 (germline): LNHDA, SQIVND (reference sequence). V dropped 2 bases and J dropped 0 bases, with 7 bases sitting between them. DNA of the CDR3: TGTGCCAGTAGTATATCACCGATGAACACTGAAGCTTTCTTT. It yields the protein CASSISPMNTEAFF. Using reference TRBV19 and TRBJ1-1 for the parts outside the CDR3, the full variable domain is DGGITQSPKYLFRKEGQNVTLSCEQNLNHDAMYWYRQDPGQGLRLIYYSQIVNDFQKGDIAEGYSVSREKKESFPLTVTSAQKNPTAFYLCASSISPMNTEAFFGQGTRLTVV.

The chain joins TRBV5-1 to TRBJ2-2; tentative D call: TRBD2 (6 bases). The CDR3 is 19 residues long. The V gene lost 0 bases and the J gene lost 1 base, with 19 bases spanning the gap. Germline lookup yields CDR1 SGHRS and CDR2 YFSETQ. CDR3 sequence: CASSLAGGVSWGNTGELFF. CDR3 in DNA: TGCGCCAGCAGCTTGGCCGGCGGGGTTTCGTGGGGGAACACCGGGGAGCTGTTTTTT.

The sample holds one count of this clone. The chain carries TRBV6-5 and TRBJ2-7; 8 positions match TRBD2. The CDR3 is 13 residues long. The trim removed 7 bases at V and 3 bases at J, leaving 5 bases unmatched. Germline V CDR1 and CDR2: MNHEY, SVGAGI. The CDR3 here is CASTSSGHYEQYF. CDR3 nucleotides: TGTGCCAGCACGTCTAGCGGGCACTACGAGCAGTACTTC.

The chain employs TRBV7-3 and TRBJ2-3, with D possibly matching TRBD1 (5 bases). The V and J ends lost 2 bases and 0 bases respectively, with 6 bases between them. Germline-derived CDR1 and CDR2 are SGHTA and FQGTGA. CDR3 length equals 14 residues. The CDR3 here is CASSLGASTDTQYF. The CDR3 nucleotides read TGTGCCAGCAGCTTAGGGGCTAGCACAGATACGCAGTATTTT.

V usage is TRBV7-9 and J usage is TRBJ1-1; 10 bases match TRBD1. There are 16 residues in the CDR3. After removal of 5 bases from V and 6 bases from J, the junction contained 12 bases not matched to a gene. Germline lookup yields CDR1 SEHNR and CDR2 FQNEAQ (reference sequence). CDR3 bases: TGTGCCAGCAGCGCCCGATTGGGACAGGGGAGGGCTGAAGCTTTCTTT. Translating gives CASSARLGQGRAEAFF.

The rearrangement links TRBV18 to TRBJ1-3, with 10 nucleotides matching TRBD1. CDR1 is KGHSH and CDR2 is LQKENI in the germline V gene. The CDR3 has 18 amino acids. The ends lost 2 bases at V and 0 bases at J; junction bases unmatched: 7. CDR3 bases: TGTGCCAGCTCACCATTGGAGACAGGGGGCCCCTCTGGAAACACCATATATTTT. Residues: CASSPLETGGPSGNTIYF.

The chain combines TRBV9 with TRBJ2-1; the D gene is possibly TRBD2 (5 bases). CDR3 length: 16 residues. V lost 0 bases to trimming and J lost 0 bases, with 10 bases between them. CDR1 and CDR2 (germline): SGDLS, YYNGEE. The CDR3 is CASSVGISDSYNEQFF. Written as DNA, the CDR3 is TGTGCCAGCAGCGTAGGAATTAGCGACTCCTACAATGAGCAGTTCTTC.

The chain joins TRBV28 to TRBJ2-7; D is possibly TRBD1 (6 bases). The germline V gene encodes CDR1 MDHEN and CDR2 SYDVKM. CDR3 size: 13 residues. Trimming pared 7 bases from V and 5 bases from J, leaving 15 bases between. Here the CDR3 DNA reads TGTGCCAGCACGACCCAGGGGAACGACGAGCAGTACTTC. Its translation is CASTTQGNDEQYF. Full variable domain (remainder filled in from reference TRBV28 and TRBJ2-7): DVKVTQSSRYLVKRTGEKVFLECVQDMDHENMFWYRQDPGLGLRLIYFSYDVKMKEKGDIPEGYSVSREKKERFSLILESASTNQTSMYLCASTTQGNDEQYFGPGTRLTVT.

This clone was counted between two and nine times. CDR3 residues: CASSHRGGIDDTQYF. As DNA, the CDR3 is TGTGCCAGCAGCCATCGGGGGGGCATCGACGATACGCAGTATTTT. The rearrangement links TRBV3-1 (or the pseudogene TRBV3-2) to TRBJ2-3; 8 bases are a match to TRBD2. The germline V gene encodes CDR1 LGHDT and CDR2 YNNKEL (reference sequence). J was trimmed by 6 bases and V by 3 bases; bases with no gene match: 8. This CDR3 contains 15 residues.

V and J are TRBV28 and TRBJ1-2; no clear D. The CDR3 runs 13 residues. CDR1 and CDR2 from the germline V gene are MDHEN and SYDVKM. V was clipped by 5 bases and J by 1 base, with 8 bases between them. The CDR3 is CASSPTNNYGYTF. The CDR3 nucleotides are TGTGCCAGCAGTCCCACAAATAACTATGGCTACACCTTC.

The V and J genes are TRBV2 and TRBJ2-3; 10 bases align to TRBD2. The CDR3 spans 15 residues. CDR1 and CDR2 (germline): SNHLY, FYNNEI. The junction had 6 bases not matched to a gene; V was cut back by 5 bases and J by 4 bases. In nucleotides, the CDR3 is TGTGCCAGCAGTATAGCGGGGGGTTTGTCAGATACGCAGTATTTT. Translated: CASSIAGGLSDTQYF. Supplemented by reference TRBV2 and TRBJ2-3, the full variable domain reads EPEVTQTPSHQVTQMGQEVILRCVPISNHLYFYWYRQILGQKVEFLVSFYNNEISEKSEIFDDQFSVERPDGSNFTLKIRSTKLEDSAMYFCASSIAGGLSDTQYFGPGTRLTVL.

On this clone: Other DNA sequences in the same sample also yield this CDR3. V usage is TRBV9 and J usage is TRBJ2-2; D not certain. Germline loops: CDR1 SGDLS, CDR2 YYNGEE. Deletions cut 0 bases from V and 6 bases from J, with 6 bases between. The CDR3 covers 13 residues. Here the CDR3 reads CASSVGSPGELFF. The CDR3 DNA reads as TGTGCCAGCAGCGTAGGATCCCCCGGGGAGCTGTTTTTT.